The 29 T cell receptor beta chains below were found in one sample sequenced in a study of cytomegalovirus exposure and HLA in healthy donors. The PCR used 60 Vbeta and 13 Jbeta primers. Clones were sequenced by immunoSEQ multiplex PCR, and TCRdb holds only the in-frame ones, with some missing. The table shows approximately 130,000 clones, with roughly three quarters occurring only once. What was sequenced was PBMCs. These receptor sequences come from a woman between 40 and 50 years old in good health and CMV-seronegative.

This clone was counted once. The chain carries TRBV7-6 and TRBJ2-5, with TRBD2 matching over 15 bases. CDR1 and CDR2 from the germline V gene are SGHVS and FNYEAQ. After removal of 5 bases from V and 5 bases from J, the junction contained 12 bases not matched to a gene. The CDR3 sequence is 18 residues long. DNA for the CDR3: TGTGCCAGCAGCCTAGGGACTAGCGGGGGGCCCTCCTTTGAGACCCAGTACTTC. This sequence encodes CASSLGTSGGPSFETQYF.

The table lists this clone with a count of one. This chain links TRBV18 with TRBJ1-2, with TRBD1 matching 7 bases. The V gene's germline CDR1 is KGHSH and CDR2 LQKENI. The J segment lost 3 bases and the V segment lost 4 bases, leaving 5 bases of the junction unmatched. The CDR3 is made up of 14 amino acids. The CDR3 here is CASSRDSPDYGYTF. CDR3 DNA sequence: TGTGCCAGCTCACGGGACAGCCCAGACTATGGCTACACCTTC.

The V and J genes are TRBV19 and TRBJ1-5; tentatively, D is TRBD1 (5 bases). CDR3 length equals 17 residues. Germline V lookup: CDR1 LNHDA, CDR2 SQIVND (reference sequence). Trimming shortened V by 5 bases and J by 2 bases, and 19 bases separated the two germline ends. The CDR3 DNA follows: TGTGCCAGTAGTTCATTCCCAGGGAAGGTGCGCAATCAGCCCCAGCATTTT. This codes for CASSSFPGKVRNQPQHF.

This clone appeared a few times. The genes are TRBV6-1 and TRBJ1-2, with TRBD1 identical over 7 bases. The germline CDR1 and CDR2 sequences are MNHNS and SASEGT. The CDR3 is 16 amino acids. V was clipped by 2 bases and J by 4 bases; unmatched bases: 10. The CDR3 sequence is CASSEMLTGMSYGYTF. In DNA, the CDR3 is TGTGCCAGCAGTGAAATGTTGACAGGGATGAGCTATGGCTACACCTTC.

The V gene is TRBV25-1, the J gene TRBJ2-7; D is possibly TRBD1 (5 bases). Germline-derived CDR1 and CDR2 are MGHDK and SYGVNS. The CDR3 covers 12 residues. Deletions cut 7 bases from V and 3 bases from J, with 10 bases between. The CDR3 protein is CASISGIYEQYF. The CDR3 coding sequence is TGTGCCAGCATTTCAGGGATCTACGAGCAGTACTTC.

This clone was detected only a few times. The CDR3 protein is CASSLSPNEKLFF. The CDR3 DNA follows: TGTGCCAGCAGCTTGTCTCCTAATGAAAAACTGTTTTTT. The chain is built from TRBV5-6 and TRBJ1-4; D is ambiguous. Per the germline V gene, CDR1 is SGHDT and CDR2 is YYEEEE. The CDR3 has 13 residues. The germline V and J ends were trimmed by 1 base and 3 bases, with 4 bases remaining between them.

This clone was recorded a few times. V usage is TRBV6-6 and J usage is TRBJ1-1; D call uncertain. This CDR3 has 16 amino acids. Germline V gives CDR1 MNHNY, CDR2 SVGAGI (reference sequence). V lost 7 bases and J lost 1, with 19 bases in between. The CDR3 here is CASKPPKEGRNTEAFF. For the CDR3, the DNA is TGTGCCAGCAAACCACCCAAAGAAGGGAGGAACACTGAAGCTTTCTTT.

V and J are TRBV6-6 and TRBJ1-1; D might be TRBD1 (6 bases). The CDR3 has 13 residues. The V end was cut by 5 bases, the J end by 4 bases, with 11 bases between. Per the germline V gene, CDR1 is MNHNY and CDR2 is SVGAGI (reference sequence). The CDR3 DNA sequence: TGTGCCAGCAGTGCAGGGGAGAGCACTGAAGCTTTCTTT. Translated, it gives CASSAGESTEAFF.

This sequence joins TRBV21-1 and TRBJ1-3. TRBV21-1 constitutes a pseudogene. The CDR3 length is 18 residues. The CDR3 reads CASSKTSRRKGSGNTIYF. For the CDR3, the DNA is TGTGCCAGCAGCAAAACTTCGAGGAGGAAGGGCTCTGGAAACACCATATATTTT.

There are a few counts of this clone. The junction shows a germline mismatch at one end, possibly a read error. V is TRBV7-7 and J is TRBJ2-2; 7 positions agree with TRBD2. This CDR3 has 16 amino acids. CDR1 is SSHAT, CDR2 FNYEAQ, per germline (reference sequence). The CDR3 bases are TGTGCTAGCAGCCCGCGGGCGGGGGCGAACACCGGGGAGCTGTTTTTT. Encoded protein: CASSPRAGANTGELFF.

The V gene is TRBV6-6, the J gene TRBJ1-5, with D maybe TRBD1 (6 bases). The CDR3 runs 15 residues. Trimming stripped 6 bases from V and 8 bases from J, with 20 bases between. The germline CDR1 and CDR2 sequences are MNHNY and SVGAGI (reference sequence). For the CDR3, the DNA is TGTGCCAGCAGCCATAACAACAGGGCTACTGAGCCCCAGCATTTT. Residues: CASSHNNRATEPQHF.

This rearrangement joins TRBV6-1 to TRBJ2-7; tentative D call: TRBD2 (5 bases). CDR3 length equals 13 residues. CDR1 is MNHNS, CDR2 SASEGT, per germline. Trimming left V 1 base short and J 7 bases short, with 11 bases between. The CDR3 here is CASSEVDRGEQYF. CDR3 coding DNA: TGTGCCAGCAGTGAAGTGGACCGGGGTGAGCAGTACTTC.

V is TRBV6-5 and J is TRBJ2-7, with TRBD2 identical over 7 bases. This CDR3 is 16 amino acids long. The junction had 5 bases not matched to a gene; V was cut back by 0 bases and J by 0 bases. Per the germline V gene, CDR1 is MNHEY and CDR2 is SVGAGI. The CDR3 loop is CASSYSLGGSSYEQYF. CDR3 in DNA: TGTGCCAGCAGTTACTCCCTGGGAGGGTCCTCCTACGAGCAGTACTTC.

Here the CDR3 DNA reads TGTGCCAGCAGCCCGGGGGACAGCACCATATATTTT. This sequence encodes CASSPGDSTIYF. The V call is TRBV6-1, the J call TRBJ1-3, with TRBD1 matching 7 bases. The CDR3 is made up of 12 amino acids. The J segment lost 9 bases and the V segment lost 6 bases, leaving 5 bases of the junction unmatched. CDR1 and CDR2 (germline): MNHNS, SASEGT.

In DNA form, the CDR3 reads TGCGCCAGCAGCTTTGGGACAGGGAGTACAAATGAAAAACTGTTTTTT. This codes for CASSFGTGSTNEKLFF. The rearrangement links TRBV5-1 to TRBJ1-4, with 9 bases matching TRBD1. Trimming cost V 2 bases and J 5 bases; bases outside gene matches: 7. CDR1 and CDR2 from the germline V gene are SGHRS and YFSETQ. The CDR3 has 16 amino acids.

The V gene is TRBV18, the J gene TRBJ1-2, with TRBD1 as a possible D gene (5 bases). This CDR3 spans 14 amino acids. Trimming took off 5 bases at V and 6 bases at J, with 16 bases between the two ends. Germline loops: CDR1 KGHSH, CDR2 LQKENI. The DNA for the CDR3 is TGTGCCAGCTCAACCACGTCAGGCAGGGATGGCTACACCTTC. Amino acids: CASSTTSGRDGYTF. Supplemented by reference TRBV18 and TRBJ1-2, the full variable domain reads NAGVMQNPRHLVRRRGQEARLRCSPMKGHSHVYWYRQLPEEGLKFMVYLQKENIIDESGMPKERFSAEFPKEGPSILRIQQVVRGDSAAYFCASSTTSGRDGYTFGSGTRLTVV.

The chain couples TRBV6-5 to TRBJ1-1; D perhaps matches TRBD1 (5 bases). Germline CDR1 MNHEY, CDR2 SVGAGI. The V end lost 4 bases, the J end lost 4 bases, and 16 bases lay between the germline ends. CDR3 length: 15 amino acids. Written as DNA, the CDR3 is TGTGCCAGCAGTTCTCTTCGGGGGGTGGGCACTGAAGCTTTCTTT. Amino acids: CASSSLRGVGTEAFF.

The chain has TRBV10-3 and TRBJ1-3; D ambiguous. CDR1 and CDR2 (germline): ENHRY, SYGVKD. The length of the CDR3 is 14 residues. V was cut by 5 bases and J by 0 bases, with 8 bases left in between. CDR3 in amino acids: CAISNINSGNTIYF. The CDR3 region has the DNA TGTGCCATCAGTAACATAAACTCTGGAAACACCATATATTTT.

CDR3 sequence (DNA): TGTGCCACCAGCAGAGATGGGACATCCTATGGCTACACCTTC. It translates to CATSRDGTSYGYTF. The genes are TRBV15 and TRBJ1-2; possible D gene TRBD1, 6 bases. The CDR3 runs to 14 residues. The germline CDR1 and CDR2 sequences are LNHNV and YYDKDF (reference sequence). The germline V and J ends were trimmed by 0 bases and 4 bases, with 9 bases remaining between them.

The V call is TRBV19, the J call TRBJ1-6; no firm D call. The CDR3 spans 17 residues. Trimming pared 5 bases from V and 0 bases from J, leaving 14 bases between. In germline, CDR1 is LNHDA, CDR2 SQIVND (reference sequence). The CDR3 here is CASSGGDTRSYNSPLHF. The CDR3 nucleotides read TGTGCCAGTAGTGGTGGCGACACGCGCTCCTATAATTCACCCCTCCACTTT.

The chain carries TRBV19 and TRBJ1-2, with a tentative D call TRBD1 (5 bases). V shed 9 bases and J shed 2 bases, with 16 bases lying between them. Germline CDR1 is LNHDA and CDR2 is SQIVND (reference sequence). This CDR3 is built from 14 residues. CDR3 sequence (DNA): TGTGCCAGCGACCGCAGGGCAGGGAACTATGGCTACACCTTC. Encoded protein: CASDRRAGNYGYTF.

The chain links TRBV19 to TRBJ1-2, with TRBD1 as a possible D gene (6 bases). There are 14 residues in the CDR3. From germline, CDR1 is LNHDA and CDR2 SQIVND (reference sequence). The V and J ends lost 3 bases and 7 bases respectively, with 15 bases between them. The CDR3 DNA sequence: TGTGCCAGTAGTATGGCAGGGGCAAGTAGTGGCTACACCTTC. This gives the protein CASSMAGASSGYTF.

The rearrangement links TRBV7-2 to TRBJ1-1; weak D call: TRBD1 (5 bases). This CDR3 spans 13 amino acids. Per the germline V gene, CDR1 is SGHTA and CDR2 is FQGNSA. Trimming took 2 bases from V and 10 from J, leaving 14 bases between them. This CDR3 is CASSLPSVGGAFF. CDR3 sequence (DNA): TGTGCCAGCAGCTTACCCTCGGTCGGGGGAGCTTTCTTT.

The V and J genes are TRBV2 and TRBJ1-6; D is possibly TRBD1 (6 bases). Trimming shortened V by 7 bases and J by 3 bases, and 13 bases separated the two germline ends. From germline, CDR1 is SNHLY and CDR2 FYNNEI. The CDR3 spans 15 residues. CDR3 sequence: CASMGDINYNSPLHF. CDR3 coding DNA: TGTGCCAGCATGGGGGACATAAACTATAATTCACCCCTCCACTTT.

This chain uses TRBV2 with TRBJ2-7, with D unresolved. This CDR3 is 15 amino acids long. With 5 bases removed from V and 3 bases from J, the gap between germline ends came to 17 bases. Germline V CDR1 and CDR2: SNHLY, FYNNEI. The CDR3 DNA reads TGTGCCAGCAGTAGCCAGGTCGTTGCCGGCTACGAGCAGTACTTC. It codes for CASSSQVVAGYEQYF.

The chain couples TRBV7-8 to TRBJ2-5; 8 nucleotides align to TRBD1. CDR1 and CDR2 from the germline V gene are SGHVS and FQNEAQ. The CDR3 is 15 residues long. V was pared by 5 bases and J by 5 bases, with 10 bases of the junction left unmatched. CDR3 region: CASSPLTGARETQYF. CDR3 DNA: TGTGCCAGCAGCCCCCTGACAGGGGCCCGGGAGACCCAGTACTTC. Looking up the rest from reference TRBV7-8 and TRBJ2-5 gives the full variable domain: GAGVSQSPRYKVAKRGQDVALRCDPISGHVSLFWYQQALGQGPEFLTYFQNEAQLDKSGLPSDRFFAERPEGSVSTLKIQRTQQEDSAVYLCASSPLTGARETQYFGPGTRLLVL.

The V and J genes are TRBV7-6 and TRBJ2-7, with TRBD1 matching 7 bases. CDR1 and CDR2 from the germline V gene are SGHVS and FNYEAQ. V gave up 0 bases and J gave up 3 bases; unmatched junction bases: 11. There are 17 residues in the CDR3. In DNA, the CDR3 is TGTGCCAGCAGCTTAGCAGAGACAGGGATTCTCAGCTACGAGCAGTACTTC. Translating gives CASSLAETGILSYEQYF.

The chain carries TRBV11-3 and TRBJ1-1; D is possibly TRBD1 (6 bases). Germline values: CDR1 SGHNT, CDR2 YENEEA. This CDR3 comprises 12 residues. Deletions cut 2 bases from V and 9 bases from J, with 10 bases between. The CDR3 protein is CASSLRQGQAFF. In DNA form, the CDR3 reads TGTGCCAGCAGCTTACGTCAGGGGCAAGCTTTCTTT.

The V call is TRBV28, the J call TRBJ2-5; 10 nucleotides align to TRBD1. The CDR3 consists of 15 residues. J was trimmed by 5 bases and V by 7 bases; bases with no gene match: 10. Per the germline V gene, CDR1 is MDHEN and CDR2 is SYDVKM. The DNA for the CDR3 is TGTGCCAGCAACACACCCGGGACAGGGGTTGAGACCCAGTACTTC. The encoded protein is CASNTPGTGVETQYF.